The 4 T cell receptor beta chains below were found in one sample sequenced in a study of identical twins. TCRdb recomputed calls from the 5' RACE reads with MiXCR, one row per CDR3 protein. The data contain approximately 700,000 distinct CDR3 sequences, 6.1% of them singletons. The material sequenced was naive T cells sorted from blood. The origin of the receptors is a man younger than 30 in good health.

This clonotype was recorded many times. The CDR3 reads CSVPGLAGGNTGELFF. The CDR3 nucleotides read TGCAGCGTCCCGGGGCTAGCGGGAGGGAACACCGGGGAGCTGTTTTTT. The rearrangement uses TRBV29-1 and TRBJ2-2, with 11 nucleotides matching TRBD2. The length of the CDR3 is 16 residues. V gave up 6 bases and J gave up 1 base; unmatched junction bases: 7. The germline gives CDR1 SQVTM, CDR2 ANQGSEA.

This clonotype was seen many times. The chain has TRBV7-9 and TRBJ2-1, with 10 bases that match TRBD2. V lost 10 bases to trimming and J lost 3 bases; unmatched junction nucleotides: 9. Germline V gives CDR1 SEHNR, CDR2 FQNEAQ (reference sequence). The length of the CDR3 is 15 residues. The CDR3 region has the DNA TGTGCCATGGGGCCGGGACTAGCGATCTACAATGAGCAGTTCTTC. It codes for CAMGPGLAIYNEQFF.

This clonotype was observed a handful of times. This chain connects TRBV6-1 to TRBJ1-1, with 8 bases fitting TRBD1. The germline V gene has CDR1 MNHNS and CDR2 SASEGT. The CDR3 runs to 14 residues. V lost 6 bases and J lost 5; bases outside the gene matches: 8. In nucleotides, the CDR3 is TGTGCCAGCAGCCCAGACAGGGGAGTTACTGAAGCTTTCTTT. Translating it yields CASSPDRGVTEAFF.

This clonotype appeared many times. J is TRBJ2-7 and V is TRBV20-1, with 9 positions matching TRBD1. The CDR3 totals 13 residues. Germline assignment: CDR1 DFQATT and CDR2 SNEGSKA (reference sequence). J gave up 5 bases and V 7 bases, and 9 bases lay outside the gene matches. The CDR3 loop is CSVPGTGIHEQYF. DNA of the CDR3: TGCAGTGTCCCCGGGACAGGGATTCACGAGCAGTACTTC.